A single sample gave rise to the 25 T cell receptor beta chains below, sequenced in a study of T cells expressing NK-cell markers. TCRdb re-called the 5' RACE reads and catalogs CDR3 proteins one per entry, DNA excluded. This repertoire includes about 260,000 distinct CDR3 sequences. Input material: blood T cells: a sorted CD56 or NKG2C T cell subset, CD4+ or CD8+ T cells, or bulk PBMC T cells (not recorded which). These TCRs come from a woman between 18 and 70 years old in good health.

The chain has TRBV2 and TRBJ1-5; TCRdb lists TRBD1, though no DNA is available to test this call. Germline CDR1 and CDR2: SNHLY and FYNNEI. The CDR3 consists of 16 residues. CDR3 protein: CASSEERGGGNQPQHF.

The chain recombines TRBV29-1 with TRBJ2-5; the D gene TCRdb calls, TRBD1, cannot be checked with no DNA. The CDR3 runs to 13 residues. Looked up from germline, CDR1 is SQVTM and CDR2 is ANQGSEA. The CDR3 here is CSVEGGARETQYF.

The CDR3 sequence is CASSPSASDSPLHF. The chain links TRBV3-1 to TRBJ1-6. Germline CDR1 reads LGHDT; CDR2 reads YNNKEL (reference sequence). The CDR3 length is 14 residues.

V usage is TRBV29-1 and J usage is TRBJ1-4. CDR1 SQVTM and CDR2 ANQGSEA come from the germline V gene. This CDR3 spans 16 amino acids. The CDR3 loop reads CSDAWEACIFWEKLFF.

V and J are TRBV5-1 and TRBJ2-1. CDR1 and CDR2 (germline): SGHRS, YFSETQ. This CDR3 has 14 amino acids. Here the CDR3 reads CASSQTESYNEQFF.

This rearrangement joins TRBV12-3 or TRBV12-4 to TRBJ2-1; TCRdb reports TRBD1, a call that lacks DNA to check it against. This CDR3 region has 16 residues. The chain's CDR3 is CASSPLRGGYDNEQFF.

V gene TRBV5-5 combines with J gene TRBJ2-5; without DNA, the TCRdb call of TRBD2 cannot be checked. Germline values: CDR1 SGHKS, CDR2 YYEKEE (reference sequence). The CDR3 length is 16 residues. CDR3 protein: CASSHLGLADQETQYF.

V gene TRBV7-2 combines with J gene TRBJ2-2. The CDR3 is 14 residues long. Germline V gene sequence: CDR1 SGHTA, CDR2 FQGNSA. This chain's CDR3 is CASSFSANTGELFF.

This chain connects TRBV3-1 to TRBJ2-3; the D call from TCRdb, TRBD1, cannot be confirmed without DNA. This CDR3 spans 15 amino acids. CDR1 and CDR2 from the germline V gene are LGHDT and YNNKEL (reference sequence). CDR3 in amino acids: CASSQKGQSTDTQYF.

This chain joins TRBV12-3 or TRBV12-4 and TRBJ1-5. The CDR3 runs to 13 residues. The CDR3 protein is CASSLSERQPQHF.

This chain links TRBV24-1 with TRBJ2-1; checking the TCRdb D call of TRBD1 is not possible without DNA. Germline V lookup: CDR1 KGHDR, CDR2 SFDVKD. The CDR3 loop spans 15 amino acids. This CDR3 reads CATSDLGGSHNEQFF.

This chain joins TRBV7-2 and TRBJ1-2; as DNA is missing, the TRBD1 call by TCRdb cannot be tested. From germline, CDR1 is SGHTA and CDR2 FQGNSA. CDR3 length equals 15 residues. The CDR3 sequence: CASSTFQGTNYGYTF.

The rearrangement joins TRBV2 to TRBJ1-1. Germline V lookup: CDR1 SNHLY, CDR2 FYNNEI. This CDR3 is built from 12 residues. The CDR3 here is CASSLGRSEAFF.

This chain links TRBV18 with TRBJ2-1; the D call from TCRdb, TRBD1, cannot be confirmed without DNA. Germline CDR1 reads KGHSH; CDR2 reads LQKENI. This CDR3 comprises 16 residues. CDR3 region: CASSPTGQGIYNEQFF.

The chain uses TRBV12-3 or TRBV12-4 and TRBJ1-1; without DNA, the TCRdb call of TRBD1 cannot be checked. The CDR3 contains 14 residues. CDR3 in amino acids: CASTGNRGGTEAFF.

The chain is built from TRBV5-1 and TRBJ2-4; TCRdb selects TRBD1, and the lack of DNA leaves this call unchecked. This CDR3 has 15 residues. Germline lookup yields CDR1 SGHRS and CDR2 YFSETQ. CDR3 amino acids: CASSPQQGFENIQYF.

J is TRBJ2-5 and V is TRBV20-1; TCRdb's D gene call, TRBD2, goes unchecked for lack of DNA. Germline V gene data show CDR1 as DFQATT and CDR2 as SNEGSKA (reference sequence). There are 15 residues in the CDR3. CDR3: CSARGGVRDGETQYF.

The chain carries TRBV7-6 and TRBJ2-7; no DNA is available, so the TRBD2 call from TCRdb remains unchecked. This CDR3 is built from 15 residues. Germline assignment: CDR1 SGHVS and CDR2 FNYEAQ. The CDR3 reads CASSLARGLVYEQYF.

This chain uses TRBV6-1 with TRBJ1-6; TCRdb's D gene call, TRBD1, goes unchecked for lack of DNA. CDR3 length: 15 residues. In germline, CDR1 is MNHNS, CDR2 SASEGT. The CDR3: CASRPGRGSSSPLHF.

This chain links TRBV5-1 with TRBJ1-2; the TCRdb D gene call, TRBD1, has no DNA to confirm it. This CDR3 contains 14 residues. Looked up from germline, CDR1 is SGHRS and CDR2 is YFSETQ. The CDR3 loop is CASSQTGVGYGYTF. Based on the CDR3 plus reference TRBV5-1 and TRBJ1-2, the full variable domain is KAGVTQTPRYLIKTRGQQVTLSCSPISGHRSVSWYQQTPGQGLQFLFEYFSETQRNKGNFPGRFSGRQFSNSRSEMNVSTLELGDSALYLCASSQTGVGYGYTFGSGTRLTVV.

The V gene is TRBV6-2 or TRBV6-3, the J gene TRBJ2-2; TCRdb picks TRBD1, but there is no DNA to check that call. Germline assignment: CDR1 MNHEY and CDR2 SVGEGT. CDR3 length equals 14 residues. CDR3: CASRRGKSTGELFF.

V is TRBV5-5 and J is TRBJ1-5; TCRdb indicates TRBD1, and absent DNA this call remains unverified. CDR3 length: 16 amino acids. Looked up from germline, CDR1 is SGHKS and CDR2 is YYEKEE (reference sequence). The CDR3 sequence: CASSLWASGVNQPQHF.

V and J are TRBV12-3 or TRBV12-4 and TRBJ2-5. The CDR3 runs to 12 residues. CDR3 sequence: CASSLTGETQYF.

The chain combines TRBV7-6 with TRBJ2-5; lacking DNA, the TRBD1 call made by TCRdb goes unchecked. CDR1 and CDR2 (germline): SGHVS, FNYEAQ. This CDR3 comprises 14 residues. The CDR3 loop reads CASSPGTGTVPQYF.

The chain is built from TRBV12-3 or TRBV12-4 and TRBJ2-3; TCRdb gives TRBD2 as the D gene, but with no DNA this cannot be confirmed. CDR3 length: 15 residues. The CDR3 reads CASSLWSGRADTQYF.